The 12 T cell receptor beta chains in this list originate from one sample, sequenced in a study of CD8 T cells in Susac syndrome. The RNA, about 0.45 to 1 ug, was put through reverse transcription using random hexamers. TCRdb passed the immunoSEQ multiplex PCR reads through MiXCR, listing each CDR3 protein once. The data contain more than 150,000 distinct CDR3 sequences, approximately 96% of them singletons. Input material: CD8+ T cells from PBMCs. The receptors stem from a human donor with multiple sclerosis.

The rearrangement links TRBV11-3 to TRBJ2-2; D may be TRBD1 (6 bases). Per germline, CDR1 SGHNT and CDR2 YENEEA. The CDR3 is 16 residues long. V lost 5 bases to trimming and J lost 0 bases, with 13 bases between them. CDR3 sequence: CASSGPGQPNTGELFF. DNA of the CDR3: TGTGCCAGCAGCGGACCCGGACAGCCGAACACCGGGGAGCTGTTTTTT. The full variable domain, completed using reference TRBV11-3 and TRBJ2-2, is EAGVVQSPRYKIIEKKQPVAFWCNPISGHNTLYWYLQNLGQGPELLIRYENEEAVDDSQLPKDRFSAERLKGVDSTLKIQPAELGDSAVYLCASSGPGQPNTGELFFGEGSRLTVL.

The chain employs TRBV20-1 and TRBJ1-2, with 7 bases aligning to TRBD1. The length of the CDR3 is 13 residues. Germline V lookup: CDR1 DFQATT, CDR2 SNEGSKA (reference sequence). The V gene end was trimmed by 6 bases and the J gene end by 7 bases; junction bases not matched to a gene: 11. The CDR3 protein is CSAPGGGPPGYTF. As DNA, the CDR3 is TGCAGTGCCCCAGGAGGGGGCCCTCCTGGCTACACCTTC.

The chain has TRBV3-1 and TRBJ2-7; D is perhaps TRBD1 (5 bases). CDR1 is LGHDT and CDR2 is YNNKEL in the germline V gene (reference sequence). This CDR3 has 18 amino acids. Trimming removed 5 bases at V and 0 bases at J, with 23 bases between. Written as DNA, the CDR3 is TGTGCCAGCAGCAGTCGAAGCCAGGCCAGGGCATTCTCCTACGAGCAGTACTTC. Its protein product is CASSSRSQARAFSYEQYF.

The chain uses TRBV13 and TRBJ1-5; the D gene is possibly TRBD1 (5 bases). The germline V gene encodes CDR1 PRHDT and CDR2 FYEKMQ (reference sequence). The CDR3 sequence is 15 residues long. Trimming stripped 0 bases from V and 3 bases from J, with 9 bases between. CDR3 sequence: CASSLGTVLNQPQHF. The DNA for the CDR3 is TGTGCCAGCAGCTTAGGGACAGTACTCAATCAGCCCCAGCATTTT.

This clonotype was seen a single time. The chain uses TRBV27 and TRBJ2-5; D remains ambiguous. CDR1 is MNHEY, CDR2 SMNVEV, per germline (reference sequence). CDR3 length: 13 residues. Trimming removed 5 bases at V and 0 bases at J, with 7 bases between. CDR3 amino acids: CASSHEYQETQYF. The CDR3 nucleotides are TGTGCCAGCAGTCACGAGTACCAAGAGACCCAGTACTTC.

The genes are TRBV19 and TRBJ2-6; D gene uncertain. V lost 9 bases and J 0 bases, leaving 9 bases between the germline ends. The CDR3 has 14 residues. Germline assignment: CDR1 LNHDA and CDR2 SQIVND (reference sequence). The CDR3 nucleotides are TGTGCCAGCGCCGAACCCTCTGGGGCCAACGTCCTGACTTTC. It yields the protein CASAEPSGANVLTF.

The chain uses TRBV27 and TRBJ1-1, with D unclear. V was clipped by 5 bases and J by 8 bases, with 15 bases between them. Germline V gene data show CDR1 as MNHEY and CDR2 as SMNVEV (reference sequence). The CDR3 is made up of 13 amino acids. CDR3 nucleotide sequence: TGTGCCAGCAGTATGGCGGGGAGGATAGAAGCTTTCTTT. Protein sequence: CASSMAGRIEAFF.

V gene TRBV20-1 combines with J gene TRBJ2-2, with D possibly matching TRBD1 (6 bases). Germline V gene lookup returns CDR1 DFQATT and CDR2 SNEGSKA (reference sequence). Trimming pared 3 bases from V and 6 bases from J, leaving 8 bases between. The CDR3 contains 12 residues. In DNA form, the CDR3 reads TGCAGTGCTAGCAGGGGTGCCGGGGAGCTGTTTTTT. The encoded protein is CSASRGAGELFF.

V usage is TRBV5-6 and J usage is TRBJ2-7; weak D call: TRBD2 (6 bases). The germline CDR1 and CDR2 sequences are SGHDT and YYEEEE. The V gene lost 3 bases and the J gene lost 4 bases, with 14 bases spanning the gap. This CDR3 is 14 amino acids long. CDR3 residues: CASSSAGGPYEQYF. The CDR3 bases are TGTGCCAGCAGCTCCGCCGGAGGGCCGTACGAGCAGTACTTC.

This chain uses TRBV5-6 with TRBJ1-4; perhaps TRBD1 as D (5 bases). This CDR3 region has 20 residues. Germline CDR1 reads SGHDT; CDR2 reads YYEEEE. The ends were cut back, 2 bases at V and 0 bases at J, with 23 bases in the middle. CDR3 region: CASSFGGIGTERATNEKLFF. The CDR3 DNA follows: TGTGCCAGCAGCTTCGGGGGTATTGGGACCGAAAGAGCAACTAATGAAAAACTGTTTTTT. The full variable domain, its missing parts supplied by reference TRBV5-6 and TRBJ1-4, is DAGVTQSPTHLIKTRGQQVTLRCSPKSGHDTVSWYQQALGQGPQFIFQYYEEEERQRGNFPDRFSGHQFPNYSSELNVNALLLGDSALYLCASSFGGIGTERATNEKLFFGSGTQLSVL.

This chain links TRBV20-1 with TRBJ1-2, with 9 bases identical to TRBD1. The CDR3 extends over 14 amino acids. Germline CDR1 and CDR2: DFQATT and SNEGSKA (reference sequence). V lost 0 bases and J lost 8; bases outside the gene matches: 7. CDR3 amino acids: CSARDPGQGFGYTF. The CDR3 nucleotides read TGCAGTGCTAGAGATCCGGGACAGGGATTCGGCTACACCTTC.

This clonotype was found once. The V gene is TRBV7-3, the J gene TRBJ1-4; D is ambiguous. CDR1 SGHTA and CDR2 FQGTGA come from the germline V gene. This CDR3 region has 16 residues. The V end was cut by 5 bases, the J end by 3 bases, with 16 bases between. The CDR3 DNA follows: TGTGCCAGCAGCCCACCGGTCCGGGAGGCTAATGAAAAACTGTTTTTT. This gives the protein CASSPPVREANEKLFF. Full variable domain (missing parts from reference TRBV7-3 and TRBJ1-4): GAGVSQTPSNKVTEKGKYVELRCDPISGHTALYWYRQSLGQGPEFLIYFQGTGAADDSGLPNDRFFAVRPEGSVSTLKIQRTERGDSAVYLCASSPPVREANEKLFFGSGTQLSVL.